This T cell receptor beta chain is drawn from a study of cytomegalovirus exposure and HLA in healthy donors. Overall study findings and caveats: 87-base-pair reads could not separate some V segments, including TRBV6-2 and TRBV6-3. Across donors, most TCRs were seen rarely, yet some public ones were widespread. The study carried out a later analysis of TCR beta sequences. It associated around 17,000 of them with specific HLA alleles at a false discovery rate of 0.05.

Primers included in the PCR were 60 Vbeta and 13 Jbeta primers. The assay was immunoSEQ multiplex PCR, and TCRdb's table has in-frame clones only and misses some. Its listing shows about 130,000 clones. CDR3 size: 14 residues. The germline V and J ends were trimmed by 1 base and 2 bases, with 6 bases remaining between them. Germline V gives CDR1 MGHRA, CDR2 YSYEKL. Turning to this clone: Its antigen is currently unknown.

The donors were healthy bone marrow donors. What was sequenced was PBMCs. The receptor was isolated from a woman in her thirties or forties in good health and CMV-seronegative. The rearrangement uses TRBV4-1 and TRBJ1-3; D perhaps matches TRBD1 (5 bases). The CDR3 coding sequence is TGCGCCAGCAGCCAAGCGGGGGCTGGAAACACCATATATTTT. It yields the protein CASSQAGAGNTIYF.